This is a list of T cell receptor beta chains from one sample in a study of human T cells and chemical hapten exposure. Each CDR3 protein is one row after TCRdb ran MiXCR on the RACE reads. The table has 350,000 or so distinct CDR3 sequences, roughly 6.9% seen once. The source was whole blood, collected in connection with sensitization to the hapten diphenylcyclopropenone (DPC). The source of these receptors is a woman younger than 30 with alopecia areata. Some clones in this sample may be carry-over from other donors' samples. Both conserved end residues are part of each CDR3. Each record gives: J gene, D gene, CDR3 length, clone size, V gene, CDR3 protein, CDR3 DNA. A D gene is named only where the DNA matches it firmly. The listing skips clone size in some rows; elsewhere it reads once, few, many or a size class.

>TRBJ2-7|-|13|-|TRBV9
CASSVDGAYEQYF
TGTGCCAGCAGCGTCGATGGGGCCTACGAGCAGTACTTC
>TRBJ1-5|-|13|-|TRBV14
CANPPGGNQPQHF
TGTGCCAACCCGCCTGGGGGCAATCAGCCCCAGCATTTT
>TRBJ1-2|-|18|few|TRBV4-2
CASSQEKTGTKDNYGYTF
TGTGCCAGCAGCCAAGAAAAAACCGGGACAAAGGACAACTATGGCTACACCTTC
>TRBJ1-6|-|17|few|TRBV3-1
CASSQGAVRGVNSPLHF
TGTGCCAGCAGCCAAGGCGCCGTCAGGGGAGTTAATTCACCCCTCCACTTT
>TRBJ2-7|TRBD2|16|-|TRBV5-5
CASSIALAGGLYEQYF
TGTGCCAGCAGCATTGCCCTAGCGGGGGGGCTTTACGAGCAGTACTTC
>TRBJ1-5|-|15|few|TRBV28
CASRDESRLNQPQHF
TGTGCCAGCCGGGATGAGAGTCGATTAAATCAGCCCCAGCATTTT
>TRBJ2-3|-|14|-|TRBV5-4
CASGAGSSTDTQYF
TGTGCCAGCGGCGCGGGATCTAGCACAGATACGCAGTATTTT
>TRBJ2-7|TRBD2|13|-|TRBV13
CASGRGFSYEQYF
TGTGCCAGCGGGCGGGGGTTCTCCTACGAGCAGTACTTC
>TRBJ2-3|-|17|many|TRBV6-5
CASSYTTGSGVADTQYF
TGTGCCAGCAGTTACACTACGGGATCAGGGGTGGCAGATACGCAGTATTTT
>TRBJ2-3|-|16|many|TRBV13
CASSPLVGGPSDTQYF
TGTGCCAGCAGCCCACTGGTCGGGGGGCCGTCAGATACGCAGTATTTT
>TRBJ1-5|TRBD1|18|-|TRBV7-2
CASSLAGQGSNSNQPQHF
TGTGCCAGCAGCTTAGCGGGACAGGGGAGCAATAGCAATCAGCCCCAGCATTTT
>TRBJ1-1|-|12|few|TRBV25-1
CASSEANTEAFF
TGTGCCAGCAGTGAGGCCAACACTGAAGCTTTCTTT
>TRBJ2-1|-|13|-|TRBV29-1
CSVDRGKGEEQFF
TGCAGCGTGGACCGGGGAAAGGGTGAAGAGCAGTTCTTC
>TRBJ2-7|-|14|many|TRBV18
CASSSQGIIHEQYF
TGTGCCAGCTCATCACAGGGTATTATCCACGAGCAGTACTTC
>TRBJ1-5|-|14|-|TRBV3-1
CASSQVEQPLPQHF
TGTGCCAGCAGCCAAGTGGAACAGCCCCTGCCCCAGCATTTT
>TRBJ1-5|-|14|few|TRBV19
CASRLHREGQPQHF
TGTGCCAGCCGGTTACATCGGGAAGGTCAGCCCCAGCATTTT
>TRBJ1-5|-|15|-|TRBV6-1
CASTLPTAVNQPQHF
TGTGCCAGCACTCTTCCGACGGCGGTGAATCAGCCCCAGCATTTT
>TRBJ2-1|-|15|-|TRBV4-1
CASSQGRQNDNEQFF
TGCGCCAGCAGCCAAGGAAGGCAGAATGACAATGAGCAGTTCTTC
>TRBJ1-5|-|19|few|TRBV11-2
CASSLEQGMGNQPYQPQHF
TGTGCCAGCAGCTTAGAGCAGGGAATGGGCAATCAACCTTATCAGCCCCAGCATTTT
>TRBJ2-5|TRBD2|15|few|TRBV27
CASRRSGGAGETQYF
TGTGCCAGCAGAAGAAGCGGGGGGGCCGGTGAGACCCAGTACTTC
>TRBJ1-5|-|14|once|TRBV15
CATSRDQSNQPQHF
TGTGCCACCAGCAGAGATCAAAGCAATCAGCCCCAGCATTTT
>TRBJ2-7|TRBD1|14|many|TRBV29-1
CSVATGAYSYEQYF
TGCAGCGTTGCAACAGGGGCCTACTCCTACGAGCAGTACTTC
>TRBJ2-3|-|16|many|TRBV9
CASSPPGGSRTDTQYF
TGTGCCAGCAGCCCCCCCGGGGGTTCCCGCACAGATACGCAGTATTTT
>TRBJ2-3|-|15|many|TRBV5-4
CASYTGANTKDTQYF
TGTGCCAGCTACACGGGGGCGAACACCAAAGATACGCAGTATTTT
>TRBJ1-5|-|14|-|TRBV20-1
CSASDPSPNQPQHF
TGCAGTGCCTCGGACCCCTCCCCCAATCAGCCCCAGCATTTT
>TRBJ2-1|-|18|many|TRBV13
CASSPQHIDISSYNEQFF
TGTGCCAGCAGCCCCCAACACATAGACATAAGCTCCTACAATGAGCAGTTCTTC